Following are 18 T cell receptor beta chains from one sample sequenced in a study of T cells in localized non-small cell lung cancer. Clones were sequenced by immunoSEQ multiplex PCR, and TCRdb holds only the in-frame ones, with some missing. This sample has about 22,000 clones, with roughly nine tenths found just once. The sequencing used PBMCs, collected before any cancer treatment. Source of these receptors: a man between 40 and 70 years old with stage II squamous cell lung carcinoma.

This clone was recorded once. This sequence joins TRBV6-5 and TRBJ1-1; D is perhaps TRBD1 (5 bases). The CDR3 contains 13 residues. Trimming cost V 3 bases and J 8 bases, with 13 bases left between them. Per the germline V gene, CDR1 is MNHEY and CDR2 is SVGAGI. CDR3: CASSYLGAAEAFF. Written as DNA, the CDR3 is TGTGCCAGCAGTTATTTAGGGGCCGCAGAAGCTTTCTTT.

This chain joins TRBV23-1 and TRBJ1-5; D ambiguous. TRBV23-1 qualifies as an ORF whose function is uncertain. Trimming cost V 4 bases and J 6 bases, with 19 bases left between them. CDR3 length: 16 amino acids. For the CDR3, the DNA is TGCGCCAGCAGTCCAATGGCGGGTGGGGTAGTTCAGCCCCAGCATTTT. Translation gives CASSPMAGGVVQPQHF.

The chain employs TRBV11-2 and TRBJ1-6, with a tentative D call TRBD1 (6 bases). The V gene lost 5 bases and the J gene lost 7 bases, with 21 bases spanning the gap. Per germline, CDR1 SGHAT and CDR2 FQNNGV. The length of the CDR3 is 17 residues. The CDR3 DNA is TGTGCCAGCAGCCCACTCCTGGCAGGGGTCACGAATTCACCCCTCCACTTT. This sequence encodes CASSPLLAGVTNSPLHF.

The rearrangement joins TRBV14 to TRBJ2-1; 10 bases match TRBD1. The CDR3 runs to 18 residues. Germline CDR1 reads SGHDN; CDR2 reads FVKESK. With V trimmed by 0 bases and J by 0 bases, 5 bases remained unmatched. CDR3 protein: CASSQDRDRGGSYNEQFF. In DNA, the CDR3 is TGTGCCAGCAGCCAAGACCGGGACAGGGGAGGCTCCTACAATGAGCAGTTCTTC.

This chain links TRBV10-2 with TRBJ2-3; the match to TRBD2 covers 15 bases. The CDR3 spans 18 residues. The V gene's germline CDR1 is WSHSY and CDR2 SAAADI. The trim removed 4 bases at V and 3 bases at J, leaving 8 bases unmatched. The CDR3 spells CASSGWTSGRAVTDTQYF. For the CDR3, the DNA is TGCGCCAGCAGTGGGTGGACTAGCGGGAGGGCCGTGACAGATACGCAGTATTTT.

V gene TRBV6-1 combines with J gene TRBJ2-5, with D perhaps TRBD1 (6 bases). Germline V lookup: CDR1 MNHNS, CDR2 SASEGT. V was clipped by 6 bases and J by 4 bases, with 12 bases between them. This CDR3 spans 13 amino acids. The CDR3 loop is CASRVDRTETQYF. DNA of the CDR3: TGTGCCAGCAGGGTTGACAGGACAGAGACCCAGTACTTC.

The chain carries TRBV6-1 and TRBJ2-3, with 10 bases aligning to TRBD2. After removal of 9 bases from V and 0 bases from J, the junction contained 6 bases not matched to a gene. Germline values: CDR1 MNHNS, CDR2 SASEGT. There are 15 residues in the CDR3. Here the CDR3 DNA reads TGTGCCAGTGGGACTAGCGTCTTTAGCACAGATACGCAGTATTTT. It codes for CASGTSVFSTDTQYF.

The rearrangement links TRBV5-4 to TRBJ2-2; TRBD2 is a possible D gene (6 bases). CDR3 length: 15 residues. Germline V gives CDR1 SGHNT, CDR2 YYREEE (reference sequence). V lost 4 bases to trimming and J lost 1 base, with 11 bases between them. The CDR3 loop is CASSPGRGNTGELFF. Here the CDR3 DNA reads TGTGCCAGCAGCCCGGGGCGGGGGAACACCGGGGAGCTGTTTTTT.

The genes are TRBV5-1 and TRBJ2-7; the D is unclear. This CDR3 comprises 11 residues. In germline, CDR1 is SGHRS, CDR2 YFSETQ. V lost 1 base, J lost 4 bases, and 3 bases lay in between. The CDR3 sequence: CASSLRYEQYF. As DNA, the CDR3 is TGCGCCAGCAGCTTGAGGTACGAGCAGTACTTC.

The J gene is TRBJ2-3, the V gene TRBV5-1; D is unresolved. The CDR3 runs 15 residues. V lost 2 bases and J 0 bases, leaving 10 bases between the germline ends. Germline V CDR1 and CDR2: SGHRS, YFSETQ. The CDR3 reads CASSFEASSTDTQYF. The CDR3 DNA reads TGCGCCAGCAGCTTTGAGGCGTCTAGCACAGATACGCAGTATTTT. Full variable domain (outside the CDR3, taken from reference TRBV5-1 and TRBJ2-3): KAGVTQTPRYLIKTRGQQVTLSCSPISGHRSVSWYQQTPGQGLQFLFEYFSETQRNKGNFPGRFSGRQFSNSRSEMNVSTLELGDSALYLCASSFEASSTDTQYFGPGTRLTVL.

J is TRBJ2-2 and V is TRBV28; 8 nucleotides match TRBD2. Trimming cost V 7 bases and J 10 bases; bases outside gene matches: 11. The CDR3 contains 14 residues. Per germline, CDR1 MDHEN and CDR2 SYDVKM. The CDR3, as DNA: TGTGCCAGCACTCCGACTAGCGCAGCCGAGGAGCTGTTTTTT. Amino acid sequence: CASTPTSAAEELFF.

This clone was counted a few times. The CDR3 DNA reads as TGTGCCAGCAGCTTAGGGGCCGGCCTGAACACTGAAGCTTTCTTT. Its translation: CASSLGAGLNTEAFF. The chain has TRBV7-9 and TRBJ1-1; D gene unclear. This CDR3 comprises 15 residues. Trimming left V 1 base short and J 0 bases short, with 9 bases between. CDR1 is SEHNR, CDR2 FQNEAQ, per germline (reference sequence).

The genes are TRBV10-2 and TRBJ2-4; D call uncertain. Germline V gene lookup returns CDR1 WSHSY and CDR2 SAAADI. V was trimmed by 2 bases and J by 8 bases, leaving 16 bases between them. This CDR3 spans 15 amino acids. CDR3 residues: CASSETPFTWDIQYF. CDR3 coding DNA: TGCGCCAGCAGTGAGACCCCCTTTACCTGGGACATTCAGTACTTC.

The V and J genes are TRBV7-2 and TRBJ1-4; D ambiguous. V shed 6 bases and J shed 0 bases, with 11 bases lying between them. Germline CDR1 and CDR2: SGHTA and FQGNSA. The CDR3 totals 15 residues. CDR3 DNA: TGTGCCAGCAGACTCCCTGGCGCAACTAATGAAAAACTGTTTTTT. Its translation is CASRLPGATNEKLFF.

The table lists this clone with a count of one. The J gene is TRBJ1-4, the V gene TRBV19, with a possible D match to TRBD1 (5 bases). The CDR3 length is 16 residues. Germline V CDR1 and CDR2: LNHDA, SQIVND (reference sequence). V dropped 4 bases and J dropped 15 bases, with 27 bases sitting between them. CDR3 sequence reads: CASSSGPSIHGGMVFF. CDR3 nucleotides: TGTGCCAGTAGTAGCGGACCCTCCATCCATGGGGGGATGGTGTTTTTT.

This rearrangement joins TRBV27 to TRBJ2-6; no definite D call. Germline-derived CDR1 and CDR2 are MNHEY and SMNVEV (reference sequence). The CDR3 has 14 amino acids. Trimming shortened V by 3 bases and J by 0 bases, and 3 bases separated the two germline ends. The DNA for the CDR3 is TGTGCCAGCAGTTTTGGCTCTGGGGCCAACGTCCTGACTTTC. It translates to CASSFGSGANVLTF.

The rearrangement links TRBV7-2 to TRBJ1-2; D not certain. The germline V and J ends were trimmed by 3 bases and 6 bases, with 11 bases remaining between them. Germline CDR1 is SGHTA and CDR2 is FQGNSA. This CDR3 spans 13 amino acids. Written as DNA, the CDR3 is TGTGCCAGCAGCTTTCCGGGAATAGATGGCTACACCTTC. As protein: CASSFPGIDGYTF.

The CDR3 nucleotides are TGTGCCAGCTCACCGCGACAGGCGCTAAATGAAAAACTGTTTTTT. Encoded protein: CASSPRQALNEKLFF. J is TRBJ1-4 and V is TRBV18; tentatively, D is TRBD1 (6 bases). CDR1 is KGHSH and CDR2 is LQKENI in the germline V gene. V lost 3 bases, J lost 5 bases, and 13 bases lay in between. The CDR3 covers 15 residues.